This record covers a single TCR beta chain. Per the study methods: Amplification of reference gene primers was used by the study to estimate nucleated cell counts. Some clones are missing from TCRdb's copy, which holds only in-frame ones; the method was immunoSEQ multiplex PCR. Clonal size and the V and J genes are those of that table, whereas D and trimming came from the DNA. The sample has about 91,000 clones; about 88% are singletons. The sample comes from a study of blood T cell repertoires in COVID-19. The overall study: There were acute and convalescent COVID-19 samples, and they came from the United States, Italy and Spain.

CDR3 length: 16 residues. The trim removed 5 bases at V and 1 base at J, leaving 6 bases unmatched. Germline assignment: CDR1 SGHVS and CDR2 FQNEAQ. This TCR was sampled from a woman of 80 years or more with active COVID-19. The rearrangement joins TRBV7-8 to TRBJ2-2; 8 nucleotides line up with TRBD2. The sequenced material came from peripheral blood. CDR3: CASSPQRGLNTGELFF. CDR3 nucleotides: TGTGCCAGCAGCCCCCAGCGGGGGTTGAACACCGGGGAGCTGTTTTTT.